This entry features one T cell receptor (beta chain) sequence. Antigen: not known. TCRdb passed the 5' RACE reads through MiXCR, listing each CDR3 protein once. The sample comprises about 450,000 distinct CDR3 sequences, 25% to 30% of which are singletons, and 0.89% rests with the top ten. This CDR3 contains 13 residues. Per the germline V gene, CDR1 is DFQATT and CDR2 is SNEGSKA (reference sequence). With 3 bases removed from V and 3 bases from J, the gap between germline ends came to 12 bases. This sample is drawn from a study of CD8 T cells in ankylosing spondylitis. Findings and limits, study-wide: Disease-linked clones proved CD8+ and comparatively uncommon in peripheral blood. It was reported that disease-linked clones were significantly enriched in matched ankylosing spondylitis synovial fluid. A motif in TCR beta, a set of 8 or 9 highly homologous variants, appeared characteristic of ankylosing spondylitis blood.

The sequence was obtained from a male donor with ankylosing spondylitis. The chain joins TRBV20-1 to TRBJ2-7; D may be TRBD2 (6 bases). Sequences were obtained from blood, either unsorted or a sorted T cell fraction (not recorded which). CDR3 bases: TGCAGTGCTAGCGGGAGCGAGCTCTACGAGCAGTACTTC. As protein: CSASGSELYEQYF.